Below, 21 T cell receptor beta chains from the same sample are listed, as sequenced in a study of OX40 agonist ivuxolimab in advanced cancers. Data came from immunoSEQ multiplex PCR; TCRdb stores just in-frame clones and leaves some out. Of tens of thousands of clones detected, around 86% appear once; the ten largest clones hold around 0.5%. This specimen consisted of CD4+ or CD8+ T cells sorted from blood, obtained in a trial of the OX40 agonist ivuxolimab. Receptor source: an adult with an advanced solid tumor such as melanoma, head and neck, liver or kidney cancer.

The CDR3 is CASSRDMNTEAFF. Written as DNA, the CDR3 is TGTGCCAGCAGCCGAGATATGAACACTGAAGCTTTCTTT. The V call is TRBV6-6, the J call TRBJ1-1; D gene unclear. The V gene lost 6 bases and the J gene lost 0 bases, with 8 bases spanning the gap. This CDR3 has 13 residues. CDR1 MNHNY and CDR2 SVGAGI come from the germline V gene (reference sequence).

The V call is TRBV28, the J call TRBJ2-1; 11 nucleotides agree with TRBD1. The CDR3 is 14 residues long. J was trimmed by 6 bases and V by 6 bases; bases with no gene match: 4. Per germline, CDR1 MDHEN and CDR2 SYDVKM. CDR3: CASSGDRGGNEQFF. DNA for the CDR3: TGTGCCAGCAGCGGGGACAGGGGGGGCAATGAGCAGTTCTTC.

The genes are TRBV18 and TRBJ2-1; 9 bases map to TRBD1. The CDR3 loop spans 15 amino acids. Trimming removed 3 bases from V and 7 bases from J; junction bases left unmatched: 7. Germline CDR1 KGHSH, CDR2 LQKENI. CDR3 sequence (DNA): TGTGCCAGCTCACCCCCCGGGACAGGGCTTAATGAGCAGTTCTTC. This translates into CASSPPGTGLNEQFF.

The chain combines TRBV2 with TRBJ2-1; D may be TRBD1 or TRBD2 (7 bases each). This CDR3 comprises 17 residues. V lost 2 bases, J lost 5 bases, and 19 bases lay in between. CDR1 and CDR2 (germline): SNHLY, FYNNEI. The CDR3, as DNA: TGTGCCAGCAGTGAATTAGGGAGGGGACAGCAACACAATGAGCAGTTCTTC. Translating it yields CASSELGRGQQHNEQFF.

The genes are TRBV7-3 and TRBJ1-1; D is ambiguous. Looked up from germline, CDR1 is SGHTA and CDR2 is FQGTGA. Between the trimmed V and J ends, which lost 4 bases and 2 bases, there was a span of 8 bases. CDR3 length equals 13 residues. DNA for the CDR3: TGTGCCAGCAGCTGGGTGCCCAACACTGAAGCTTTCTTT. It specifies CASSWVPNTEAFF.

The chain recombines TRBV18 with TRBJ1-5; TRBD1 matches 7 bases. The CDR3 spans 14 residues. V lost 3 bases to trimming and J lost 5 bases; unmatched junction nucleotides: 4. In germline, CDR1 is KGHSH, CDR2 LQKENI. CDR3 in DNA: TGTGCCAGCTCACCTGGACAGGCTTATCAGCCCCAGCATTTT. Residues: CASSPGQAYQPQHF.

CDR3 coding DNA: TGTGCCAGCAGCGTAGATGGACGGTCTGGAAACACCATATATTTT. Its translation: CASSVDGRSGNTIYF. This sequence joins TRBV9 and TRBJ1-3; D not certain. Germline values: CDR1 SGDLS, CDR2 YYNGEE. The CDR3 contains 15 residues. V lost 0 bases to trimming and J lost 1 base, with 8 bases between them.

This clone showed up just once. The chain combines TRBV5-8 with TRBJ2-1, with TRBD1 identical over 8 bases. From germline, CDR1 is SGHTS and CDR2 YDEGEE. Germline trimming cut 2 bases from V and 6 bases from J; bases unmatched to any gene: 13. This CDR3 contains 17 residues. The CDR3, as DNA: TGTGCCAGCAGCTTTGTTATGACAGGGGTGTCCCTCAATGAGCAGTTCTTC. This encodes CASSFVMTGVSLNEQFF.

The chain employs TRBV11-3 and TRBJ2-1, with 8 nucleotides matching TRBD2. The germline CDR1 and CDR2 sequences are SGHNT and YENEEA. Unmatched junction bases numbered 11, after V lost 5 bases and J lost 8 bases. The CDR3 runs 15 residues. The CDR3 coding sequence is TGTGCCAGCAGCCCGCCCACGGGAGGGCCTCATGAGCAGTTCTTC. Translated, it gives CASSPPTGGPHEQFF. Looking up the rest from reference TRBV11-3 and TRBJ2-1 gives the full variable domain: EAGVVQSPRYKIIEKKQPVAFWCNPISGHNTLYWYLQNLGQGPELLIRYENEEAVDDSQLPKDRFSAERLKGVDSTLKIQPAELGDSAVYLCASSPPTGGPHEQFFGPGTRLTVL.

V gene TRBV4-1 combines with J gene TRBJ2-2, with D unclear. Germline V CDR1 and CDR2: MGHRA, YSYEKL. V gave up 3 bases and J gave up 6 bases, with 14 bases separating them. The CDR3 consists of 15 residues. The CDR3 bases are TGCGCCAGCAGCCAGGCCCAGGCTTGGGCCGGGGAGCTGTTTTTT. Amino acids: CASSQAQAWAGELFF.

The chain uses TRBV6-1 and TRBJ1-2, with 9 bases matching TRBD1. V was clipped by 4 bases and J by 2 bases; unmatched bases: 5. Germline V gives CDR1 MNHNS, CDR2 SASEGT. This CDR3 contains 15 residues. CDR3: CASSGGQGSNYGYTF. The CDR3 DNA follows: TGTGCCAGCAGTGGGGGACAGGGCTCCAACTATGGCTACACCTTC.

The V gene is TRBV6-1, the J gene TRBJ2-1, with D possibly being TRBD2 (6 bases). Trimming took off 2 bases at V and 9 bases at J, with 20 bases between the two ends. The CDR3 has 16 residues. CDR1 and CDR2 (germline): MNHNS, SASEGT. The CDR3 is CASSERPSARGGEQFF. The CDR3 DNA reads TGTGCCAGCAGTGAAAGGCCTAGCGCTAGGGGTGGTGAGCAGTTCTTC.

V and J are TRBV28 and TRBJ2-7; 8 bases are shared with TRBD1. From germline, CDR1 is MDHEN and CDR2 SYDVKM. Unmatched junction bases numbered 15, after V lost 3 bases and J lost 5 bases. CDR3 length: 17 amino acids. CDR3 coding DNA: TGTGCCAGCAGTTTCCCTCCAGGGGGCGGTGGAAACAACGAGCAGTACTTC. Translation: CASSFPPGGGGNNEQYF.

The CDR3 nucleotides read TGTGCCAGCAGTGATAGGACAGTGAATAGCAATCAGCCCCAGCATTTT. It specifies CASSDRTVNSNQPQHF. The rearrangement links TRBV6-1 to TRBJ1-5, with D tentatively TRBD1 (6 bases). Germline loops: CDR1 MNHNS, CDR2 SASEGT. This CDR3 has 16 residues. With 3 bases removed from V and 0 bases from J, the gap between germline ends came to 12 bases.

The V gene is TRBV2, the J gene TRBJ2-7; 16 nucleotides agree with TRBD2. The germline V gene has CDR1 SNHLY and CDR2 FYNNEI. The CDR3 has 14 amino acids. V was pared by 5 bases and J by 12 bases, with 7 bases of the junction left unmatched. CDR3 residues: CASSFGTSGGARYF. In DNA, the CDR3 is TGTGCCAGCAGTTTTGGGACTAGCGGGGGGGCCCGGTACTTC.

The chain combines TRBV7-2 with TRBJ2-5, with 8 bases matching TRBD2. The germline CDR1 and CDR2 sequences are SGHTA and FQGNSA. The J segment lost 5 bases and the V segment lost 5 bases, leaving 13 bases of the junction unmatched. The CDR3 is 16 amino acids. CDR3 in amino acids: CASSRLGTRTMETQYF. In DNA form, the CDR3 reads TGTGCCAGCAGCAGACTCGGGACTAGGACTATGGAGACCCAGTACTTC. The whole variable domain, remainder taken from reference TRBV7-2 and TRBJ2-5, is GAGVSQSPSNKVTEKGKDVELRCDPISGHTALYWYRQSLGQGLEFLIYFQGNSAPDKSGLPSDRFSAERTGGSVSTLTIQRTQQEDSAVYLCASSRLGTRTMETQYFGPGTRLLVL.

The chain couples TRBV6-6 to TRBJ1-1; no reliable D call. V lost 7 bases to trimming and J lost 1 base, with 10 bases between them. Germline assignment: CDR1 MNHNY and CDR2 SVGAGI (reference sequence). This CDR3 is built from 13 residues. The CDR3, as DNA: TGTGCCAGCACTGAGACTCGGAACACTGAAGCTTTCTTT. Translation gives CASTETRNTEAFF.

The J gene is TRBJ1-5, the V gene TRBV2, with D unclear. Germline CDR1 SNHLY, CDR2 FYNNEI. V lost 8 bases to trimming and J lost 0 bases, with 11 bases between them. The length of the CDR3 is 14 residues. The CDR3 region has the DNA TGTGCCAGCGGTGGAATATATAGCAATCAGCCCCAGCATTTT. As protein: CASGGIYSNQPQHF. The full variable domain, with the rest looked up from reference TRBV2 and TRBJ1-5, is EPEVTQTPSHQVTQMGQEVILRCVPISNHLYFYWYRQILGQKVEFLVSFYNNEISEKSEIFDDQFSVERPDGSNFTLKIRSTKLEDSAMYFCASGGIYSNQPQHFGDGTRLSIL.

The chain joins TRBV7-8 to TRBJ1-1; 7 bases match TRBD1. The V gene end was trimmed by 2 bases and the J gene end by 1 base; junction bases not matched to a gene: 4. Germline CDR1 SGHVS, CDR2 FQNEAQ. The length of the CDR3 is 15 residues. This chain's CDR3 is CASSLFGTENTEAFF. The CDR3 DNA reads as TGTGCCAGCAGCTTATTTGGGACAGAGAACACTGAAGCTTTCTTT.

The gene calls are TRBV6-6 and TRBJ1-5; D might be TRBD1 (5 bases). Per the germline V gene, CDR1 is MNHNY and CDR2 is SVGAGI (reference sequence). This CDR3 has 13 amino acids. V was cut by 2 bases and J by 6 bases, with 8 bases left in between. CDR3: CASSYDRTQPQHF. The DNA for the CDR3 is TGTGCCAGCAGTTACGACAGAACTCAGCCCCAGCATTTT.

The chain has TRBV7-9 and TRBJ1-6, with 9 nucleotides matching TRBD1. This CDR3 is 16 amino acids long. Germline V lookup: CDR1 SEHNR, CDR2 FQNEAQ (reference sequence). The V segment lost 5 bases and the J segment 7 bases; nucleotides outside the gene matches: 9. CDR3 sequence (DNA): TGTGCCAGCAGCCTCCACCTGACAGGGGGGAATTCACCCCTCCACTTT. Its protein is CASSLHLTGGNSPLHF.